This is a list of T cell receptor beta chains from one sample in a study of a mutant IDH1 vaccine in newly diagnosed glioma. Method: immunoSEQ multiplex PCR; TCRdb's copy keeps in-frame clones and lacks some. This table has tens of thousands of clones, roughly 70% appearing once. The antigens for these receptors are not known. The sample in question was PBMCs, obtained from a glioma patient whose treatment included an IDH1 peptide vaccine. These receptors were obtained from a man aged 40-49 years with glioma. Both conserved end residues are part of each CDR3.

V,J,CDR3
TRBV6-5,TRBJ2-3,CASRQIFEDTQYF
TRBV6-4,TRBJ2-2,CASSATGTRNTGELFF
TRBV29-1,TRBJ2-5,CSVGGGLAGGPGETQYF
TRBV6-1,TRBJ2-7,CASSLTSGYEQYF
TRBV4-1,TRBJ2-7,CASSIGRLYEQYF
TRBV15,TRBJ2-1,CATSRGTRRAEDRQFF
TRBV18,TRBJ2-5,CASSPNGQGGEETQYF
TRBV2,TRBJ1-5,CASSGLGQRGNQPQHF
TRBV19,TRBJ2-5,CASSQHRETQYF
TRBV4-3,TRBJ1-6,CASSQDLGAGNSPLHF
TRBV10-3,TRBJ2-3,CAISPGPASTDTQYF
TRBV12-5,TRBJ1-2,CASGLGDIRTGYTF
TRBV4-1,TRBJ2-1,CASSPVFTEGVYNEQFF
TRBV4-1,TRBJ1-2,CASSHQGRAHGYTF
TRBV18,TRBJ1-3,CASSPMGGKSSGNTIYF
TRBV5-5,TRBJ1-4,CASSRTGRTTNEKLFF
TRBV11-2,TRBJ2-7,CASSLILAGGHEQYF
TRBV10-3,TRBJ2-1,CAISVGTGGYNEQFF
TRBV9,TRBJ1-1,CASSVAPGTEAFF
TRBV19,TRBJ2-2,CASKGEGGGELFF
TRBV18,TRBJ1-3,CASSADAPSSGNTIYF
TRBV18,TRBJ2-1,CASSPGLAGGDNEQFF
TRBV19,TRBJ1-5,CASKVRGTSLRTEPQHF
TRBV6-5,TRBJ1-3,CASRPGGVSGNTIYF
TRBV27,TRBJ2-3,CASSLSIGDTQYF
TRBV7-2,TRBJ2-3,CASSYQGYTDTQYF
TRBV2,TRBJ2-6,CASSEARTPGANVLTF
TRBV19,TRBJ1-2,CASSRQGDGYTF
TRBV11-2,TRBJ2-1,CASTGLDEQFF
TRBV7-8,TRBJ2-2,CASSWRGTGELFF
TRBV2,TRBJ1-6,CASSVDGRGGSPLHF
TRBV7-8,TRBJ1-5,CASSRAYGGMEPQHF
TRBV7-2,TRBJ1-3,CASSVSGPPGNTIYF
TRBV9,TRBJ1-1,CASTRDGGEAFF
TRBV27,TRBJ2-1,CASSPPGKNEQFF
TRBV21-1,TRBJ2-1,CASGTSSYNEQFF
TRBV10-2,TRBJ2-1,CASSEFFTGLAGIYNEQFF
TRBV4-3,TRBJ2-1,CASSPLGGEQFF
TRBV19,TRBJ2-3,CASSIAGGLAGGSGTQYF
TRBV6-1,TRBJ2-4,CASSDFNLAKNIQYF
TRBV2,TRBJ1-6,CASRVRTENSPLHF
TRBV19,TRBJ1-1,CASSIGGKRWTEAFF
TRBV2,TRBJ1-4,CASRPRVTNEKLFF
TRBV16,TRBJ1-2,CASSPAGQTGYTF
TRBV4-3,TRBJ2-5,CASSQGGGLAGAETQYF
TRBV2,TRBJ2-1,CASSPLAGAYNEQFF
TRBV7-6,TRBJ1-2,CASSSGLNYGYTF
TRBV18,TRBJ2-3,CASSAAPSETEENGTQYF
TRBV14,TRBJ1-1,CASSQERASNTEAFF
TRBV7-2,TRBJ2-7,CASSLGGAGPSYEQYF
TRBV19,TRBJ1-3,CASGGRTSGNTIYF